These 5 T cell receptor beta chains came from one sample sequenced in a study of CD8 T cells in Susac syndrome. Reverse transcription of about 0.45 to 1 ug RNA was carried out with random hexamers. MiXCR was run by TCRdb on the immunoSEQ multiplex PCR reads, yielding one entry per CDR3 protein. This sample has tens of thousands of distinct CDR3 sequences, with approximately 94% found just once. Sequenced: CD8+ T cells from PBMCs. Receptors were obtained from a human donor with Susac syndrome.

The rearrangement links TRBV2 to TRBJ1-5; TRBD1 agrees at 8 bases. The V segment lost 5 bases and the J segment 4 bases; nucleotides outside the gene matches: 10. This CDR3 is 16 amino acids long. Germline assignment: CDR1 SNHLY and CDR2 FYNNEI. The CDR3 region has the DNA TGTGCCAGCAGTTCCGGACAGGGACGAGGGAATCAGCCCCAGCATTTT. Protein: CASSSGQGRGNQPQHF.

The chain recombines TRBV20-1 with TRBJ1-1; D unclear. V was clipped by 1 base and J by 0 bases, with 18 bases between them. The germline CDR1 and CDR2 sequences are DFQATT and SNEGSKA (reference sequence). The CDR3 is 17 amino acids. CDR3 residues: CSARVQREPRMNTEAFF. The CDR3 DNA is TGCAGTGCTAGAGTTCAAAGGGAACCTAGAATGAACACTGAAGCTTTCTTT.

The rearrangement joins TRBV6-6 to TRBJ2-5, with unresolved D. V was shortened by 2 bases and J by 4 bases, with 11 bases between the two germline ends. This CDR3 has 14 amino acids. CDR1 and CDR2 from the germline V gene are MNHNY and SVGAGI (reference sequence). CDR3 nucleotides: TGTGCCAGCAGTTACGTCGGGCGATCAGAGACCCAGTACTTC. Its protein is CASSYVGRSETQYF.

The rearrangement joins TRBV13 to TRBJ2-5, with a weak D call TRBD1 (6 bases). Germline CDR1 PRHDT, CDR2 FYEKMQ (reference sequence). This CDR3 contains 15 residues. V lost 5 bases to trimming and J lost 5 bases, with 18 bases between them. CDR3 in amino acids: CASSPPQTGLETQYF. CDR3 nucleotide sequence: TGTGCCAGCAGCCCCCCTCAGACAGGTCTGGAGACCCAGTACTTC. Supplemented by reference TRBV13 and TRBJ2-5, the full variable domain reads AAGVIQSPRHLIKEKRETATLKCYPIPRHDTVYWYQQGPGQDPQFLISFYEKMQSDKGSIPDRFSAQQFSDYHSELNMSSLELGDSALYFCASSPPQTGLETQYFGPGTRLLVL.

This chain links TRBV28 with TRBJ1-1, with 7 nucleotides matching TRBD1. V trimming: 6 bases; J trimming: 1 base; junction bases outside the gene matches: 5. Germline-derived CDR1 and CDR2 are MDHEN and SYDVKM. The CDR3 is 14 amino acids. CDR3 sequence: CASSFWTGNTEAFF. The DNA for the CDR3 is TGTGCCAGCAGCTTCTGGACAGGGAACACTGAAGCTTTCTTT.